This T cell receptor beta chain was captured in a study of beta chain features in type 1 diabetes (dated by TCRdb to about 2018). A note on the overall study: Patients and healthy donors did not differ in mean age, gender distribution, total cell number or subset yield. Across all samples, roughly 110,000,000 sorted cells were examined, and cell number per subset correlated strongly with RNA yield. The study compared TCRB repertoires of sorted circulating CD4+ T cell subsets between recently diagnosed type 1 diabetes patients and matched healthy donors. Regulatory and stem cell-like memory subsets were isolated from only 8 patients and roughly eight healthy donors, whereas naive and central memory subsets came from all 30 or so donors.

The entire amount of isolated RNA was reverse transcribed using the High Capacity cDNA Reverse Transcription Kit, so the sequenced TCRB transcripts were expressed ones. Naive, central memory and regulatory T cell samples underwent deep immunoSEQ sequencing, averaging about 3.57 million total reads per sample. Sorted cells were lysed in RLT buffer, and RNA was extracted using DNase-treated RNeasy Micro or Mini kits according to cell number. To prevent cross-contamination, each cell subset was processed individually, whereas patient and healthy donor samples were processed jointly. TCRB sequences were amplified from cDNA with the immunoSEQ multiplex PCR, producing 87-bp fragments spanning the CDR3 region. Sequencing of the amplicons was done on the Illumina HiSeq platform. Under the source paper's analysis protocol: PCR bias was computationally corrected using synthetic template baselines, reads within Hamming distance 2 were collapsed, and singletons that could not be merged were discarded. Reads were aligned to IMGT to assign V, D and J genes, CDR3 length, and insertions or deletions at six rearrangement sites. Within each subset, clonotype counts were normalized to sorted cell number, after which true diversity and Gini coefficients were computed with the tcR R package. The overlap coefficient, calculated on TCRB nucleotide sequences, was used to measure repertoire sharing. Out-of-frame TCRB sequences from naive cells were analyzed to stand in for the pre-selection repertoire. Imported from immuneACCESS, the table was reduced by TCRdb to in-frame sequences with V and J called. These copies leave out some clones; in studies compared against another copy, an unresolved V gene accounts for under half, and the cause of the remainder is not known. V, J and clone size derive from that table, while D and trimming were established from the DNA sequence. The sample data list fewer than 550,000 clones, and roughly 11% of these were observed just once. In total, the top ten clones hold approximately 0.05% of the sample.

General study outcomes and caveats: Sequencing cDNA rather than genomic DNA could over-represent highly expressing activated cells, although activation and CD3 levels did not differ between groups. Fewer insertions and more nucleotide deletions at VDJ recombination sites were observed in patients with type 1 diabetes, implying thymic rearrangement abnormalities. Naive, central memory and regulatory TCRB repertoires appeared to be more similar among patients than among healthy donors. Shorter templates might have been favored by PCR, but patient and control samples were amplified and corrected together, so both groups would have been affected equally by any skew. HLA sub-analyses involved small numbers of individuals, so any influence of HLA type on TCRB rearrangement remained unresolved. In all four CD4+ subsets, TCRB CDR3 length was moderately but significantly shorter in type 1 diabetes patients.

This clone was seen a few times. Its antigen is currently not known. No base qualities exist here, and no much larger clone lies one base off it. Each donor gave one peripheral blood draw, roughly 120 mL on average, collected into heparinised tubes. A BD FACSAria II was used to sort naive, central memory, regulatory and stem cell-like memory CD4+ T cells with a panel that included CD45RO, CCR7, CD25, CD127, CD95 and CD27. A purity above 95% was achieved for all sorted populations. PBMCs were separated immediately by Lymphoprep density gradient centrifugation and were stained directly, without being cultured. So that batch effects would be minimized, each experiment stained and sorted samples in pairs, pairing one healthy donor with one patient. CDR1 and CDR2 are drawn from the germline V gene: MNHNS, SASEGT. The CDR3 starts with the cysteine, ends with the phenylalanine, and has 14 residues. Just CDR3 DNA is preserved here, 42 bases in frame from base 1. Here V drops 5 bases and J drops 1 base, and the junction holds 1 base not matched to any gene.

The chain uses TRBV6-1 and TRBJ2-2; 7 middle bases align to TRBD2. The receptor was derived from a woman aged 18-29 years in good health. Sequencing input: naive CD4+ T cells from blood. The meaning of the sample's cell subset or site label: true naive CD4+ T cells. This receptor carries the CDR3 CASSTSVNTGELFF. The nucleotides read TGTGCCAGCAGTACTAGCGTGAACACCGGGGAGCTGTTTTTT.